This entry lists 11 T cell receptor beta chains sequenced from one sample in a study of T-cell memory formation after mild COVID-19. TCRdb reprocessed the 5' RACE reads with MiXCR, giving one entry per CDR3 protein. Among 210,000 or so distinct CDR3 sequences listed, around 30% were seen once. Sequencing input: PBMCs or a T cell subset sorted from them (not recorded which). The receptors come from an adult woman who had mild COVID-19 (a few samples of this study predate the infection). Cell type and time point are not known.

V is TRBV29-1 and J is TRBJ1-1; 7 bases align to TRBD1. Per the germline V gene, CDR1 is SQVTM and CDR2 is ANQGSEA. The CDR3 consists of 16 residues. Germline trimming cut 4 bases from V and 0 bases from J; bases unmatched to any gene: 11. The CDR3 nucleotides read TGCAGCGTTGTAGTTTGGGACAGTATCATGAACACTGAAGCTTTCTTT. Translating it yields CSVVVWDSIMNTEAFF.

This clonotype showed up just a few times. J is TRBJ2-5 and V is TRBV6-2 or TRBV6-3; D unclear. Trimming shortened V by 5 bases and J by 1 base, and 14 bases separated the two germline ends. CDR1 and CDR2 from the germline V gene are MNHEY and SVGEGT. The length of the CDR3 is 15 residues. CDR3: CASSTGFKLQETQYF. CDR3 DNA: TGTGCCAGCAGTACCGGTTTCAAACTCCAAGAGACCCAGTACTTC.

The count of this clonotype is one. The chain uses TRBV5-1 and TRBJ2-3; the match to TRBD1 covers 9 bases. V shed 3 bases and J 3 bases; nucleotides not matched to a gene: 2. In germline, CDR1 is SGHRS, CDR2 YFSETQ. This CDR3 comprises 14 residues. CDR3 DNA sequence: TGCGCCAGCAGCTCACAGGGGGCTACAGATACGCAGTATTTT. It is translated as CASSSQGATDTQYF.

The V gene is TRBV5-1, the J gene TRBJ1-4; D not resolved. The germline CDR1 and CDR2 sequences are SGHRS and YFSETQ. Trimming took off 0 bases at V and 0 bases at J, with 12 bases between the two ends. CDR3 size: 17 residues. The CDR3 here is CASSLAAGFTTNEKLFF. Written as DNA, the CDR3 is TGCGCCAGCAGCTTGGCCGCGGGTTTTACAACTAATGAAAAACTGTTTTTT.

This rearrangement joins TRBV29-1 to TRBJ1-1, with D possibly TRBD1 on 5 matching bases. The CDR3 is 12 amino acids. V was pared by 4 bases and J by 2 bases, with 8 bases between. Germline loops: CDR1 SQVTM, CDR2 ANQGSEA. In DNA, the CDR3 is TGCAGCGTTGGCAGGGCAAACACTGAAGCTTTCTTT. It yields the protein CSVGRANTEAFF.

This clonotype came up a few times. The chain couples TRBV12-3 or TRBV12-4 to TRBJ2-3; unclear D gene. V lost 6 bases and J 4 bases, leaving 14 bases between the germline ends. CDR3 length: 14 residues. The CDR3 reads CASRPIVGSDTQYF. CDR3 DNA sequence: TGTGCCAGCAGACCCATCGTGGGTTCAGATACGCAGTATTTT.

V is TRBV11-1 and J is TRBJ2-5; 13 bases align to TRBD2. V lost 2 bases and J lost 2; bases outside the gene matches: 5. CDR1 is SGHAT and CDR2 is FQDESV in the germline V gene (reference sequence). The CDR3 sequence is 17 residues long. The CDR3 coding sequence is TGTGCCAGCAGCTTATACGGGACTAGCGGGACTCAAGAGACCCAGTACTTC. Translating it yields CASSLYGTSGTQETQYF.

In this sample, this clonotype turned up a few times. CDR3 sequence (DNA): TGTGCCAGCAGCCGGACAGGGAACTATGGCTACACCTTC. Protein product: CASSRTGNYGYTF. This sequence joins TRBV3-1 and TRBJ1-2, with 8 bases lining up with TRBD1. The CDR3 has 13 residues. V shed 4 bases, J shed 2 bases, and the junction held 0 bases outside the gene matches. Germline values: CDR1 LGHDT, CDR2 YNNKEL (reference sequence). Using reference TRBV3-1 and TRBJ1-2 for the parts outside the CDR3, the full variable domain is DTAVSQTPKYLVTQMGNDKSIKCEQNLGHDTMYWYKQDSKKFLKIMFSYNNKELIINETVPNRFSPKSPDKAHLNLHINSLELGDSAVYFCASSRTGNYGYTFGSGTRLTVV.

This clonotype has only a few counts. This chain joins TRBV4-1 and TRBJ2-5, with no clear D. The CDR3 is made up of 13 amino acids. In germline, CDR1 is MGHRA, CDR2 YSYEKL. Trimming left V 0 bases short and J 5 bases short, with 7 bases between. The CDR3, as DNA: TGCGCCAGCAGCCAAGAGCGAGTGGAGACCCAGTACTTC. The encoded protein is CASSQERVETQYF.

The chain uses TRBV5-1 and TRBJ2-5; D is unclear. The CDR3 covers 12 residues. CDR1 and CDR2 (germline): SGHRS, YFSETQ. Trimming took off 4 bases at V and 2 bases at J, with 6 bases between the two ends. The CDR3 is CASSQHQETQYF. Here the CDR3 DNA reads TGCGCCAGCAGCCAGCATCAAGAGACCCAGTACTTC.

The J gene is TRBJ2-1, the V gene TRBV2; TRBD1 matches at 8 bases. This CDR3 contains 13 residues. Trimming took 7 bases from V and 5 from J; bases not matched to a gene: 4. Germline-derived CDR1 and CDR2 are SNHLY and FYNNEI. CDR3 amino acids: CASTGQGNNEQFF. CDR3 coding DNA: TGTGCCAGCACTGGACAGGGTAACAATGAGCAGTTCTTC.